These 15 T cell receptor beta chains were sequenced from one sample in a study of T cell repertoires in cytomegalovirus infection. The antigens these receptors bind are not known. TCRdb ran MiXCR on the reads and lists one entry per CDR3 protein. This table has 900,000 to 950,000 distinct CDR3 sequences, about a third appearing once. Here the sequenced sample was cultured CD8+ T cells from PBMCs, taken from culture after CMV antigen stimulation. These receptors all stem from a human donor in good health (CMV status not recorded). Some clones in this sample may be carry-over from other donors' samples.

The chain is built from TRBV7-9 and TRBJ2-4; unclear D gene. Looked up from germline, CDR1 is SEHNR and CDR2 is FQNEAQ (reference sequence). Trimming took 5 bases from V and 8 from J, leaving 10 bases between them. This CDR3 is 12 amino acids long. The CDR3 protein is CASSPIHDIQYF. CDR3 bases: TGTGCCAGCAGCCCAATCCACGACATTCAGTACTTC.

The chain joins TRBV20-1 to TRBJ2-3; TRBD2 aligns across 12 bases. This CDR3 comprises 19 residues. The ends lost 1 base at V and 1 base at J; junction bases unmatched: 12. CDR1 and CDR2 from the germline V gene are DFQATT and SNEGSKA (reference sequence). The CDR3, as DNA: TGCAGTGCTAGAGGGTTTCTTCTGCGACTAGCGGGGGGCACAGATACGCAGTATTTT. Its protein product is CSARGFLLRLAGGTDTQYF.

The table lists this clonotype with many counts. This chain connects TRBV7-3 to TRBJ2-1; 7 bases are shared with TRBD1. CDR3 length: 14 residues. CDR1 is SGHTA, CDR2 FQGTGA, per germline. Trimming cost V 2 bases and J 7 bases; bases outside gene matches: 5. The chain's CDR3 is CASSLLQGNNEQFF. The CDR3 nucleotides are TGTGCCAGCAGCTTATTACAGGGGAATAATGAGCAGTTCTTC.

This clonotype was seen a few times. The rearrangement joins TRBV6-5 to TRBJ1-1; D uncertain. Trimming took 0 bases from V and 4 from J, leaving 12 bases between them. The CDR3 is made up of 15 amino acids. Germline V lookup: CDR1 MNHEY, CDR2 SVGAGI. The CDR3 DNA is TGTGCCAGCAGTTACTCGGGCAACGGCGGCACTGAAGCTTTCTTT. It specifies CASSYSGNGGTEAFF.

The genes are TRBV13 and TRBJ2-2; D may match TRBD1 or TRBD2 (5 bases each). The CDR3 has 17 amino acids. Germline loops: CDR1 PRHDT, CDR2 FYEKMQ (reference sequence). Between the trimmed V and J ends, which lost 5 bases and 4 bases, there was a span of 20 bases. The CDR3 DNA follows: TGTGCCAGCAGCCCCCCAGGGAGACAGACCTCCACCGGGGAGCTGTTTTTT. Amino acids: CASSPPGRQTSTGELFF.

At least ten counts were recorded for this clonotype. V gene TRBV7-2 combines with J gene TRBJ1-5; no reliable D call. From germline, CDR1 is SGHTA and CDR2 FQGNSA. This CDR3 has 13 residues. The ends were cut back, 6 bases at V and 3 bases at J, with 9 bases in the middle. In nucleotides, the CDR3 is TGTGCCAGCAGTCAATGGACCAATCAGCCCCAGCATTTT. This codes for CASSQWTNQPQHF.

The DNA for the CDR3 is TGTGCCAGCAGTACCGTTCAGGGCACAGATACGCAGTATTTT. Translated, it gives CASSTVQGTDTQYF. J is TRBJ2-3 and V is TRBV12-3 or TRBV12-4; D unresolved. This CDR3 has 14 amino acids. V lost 5 bases, J lost 1 base, and 10 bases lay in between.

This clonotype was recorded at least ten times. J is TRBJ1-1 and V is TRBV7-9; D is unclear. V shed 5 bases and J shed 1 base, with 8 bases lying between them. CDR1 is SEHNR, CDR2 FQNEAQ, per germline (reference sequence). This CDR3 comprises 13 residues. The chain's CDR3 is CASSVDGNTEAFF. Written as DNA, the CDR3 is TGTGCCAGCAGCGTCGACGGGAACACTGAAGCTTTCTTT. The full variable domain, rest sourced from reference TRBV7-9 and TRBJ1-1, is DTGVSQNPRHKITKRGQNVTFRCDPISEHNRLYWYRQTLGQGPEFLTYFQNEAQLEKSRLLSDRFSAERPKGSFSTLEIQRTEQGDSAMYLCASSVDGNTEAFFGQGTRLTVV.

As for this clonotype: One end of the junction is discordant with germline, which a read error may explain. V and J are TRBV7-8 and TRBJ2-1; D is possibly TRBD1 (6 bases). CDR3 length: 17 residues. Germline loops: CDR1 SGHVS, CDR2 FQNEAQ. CDR3: CANSFLSGQGRNNEQFF. The CDR3 coding sequence is TGTGCCAACAGCTTCCTCTCAGGGCAGGGGAGAAACAATGAGCAGTTCTTC.

On this clonotype: The junction does not match germline at one end; this may be a read error. CDR3 DNA sequence: TGTGTCAGCAGTGAAGCCCCCCCAGTAGCCCAGCATTTT. It translates to CVSSEAPPVAQHF. This chain connects TRBV2 to TRBJ1-5; no clear D gene. From germline, CDR1 is SNHLY and CDR2 FYNNEI. CDR3 length: 13 residues.

This clonotype was observed a handful of times. V is TRBV7-8 and J is TRBJ2-2, with 8 bases fitting TRBD2. CDR3 length equals 13 residues. V shed 11 bases and J 5 bases; nucleotides not matched to a gene: 7. The germline V gene encodes CDR1 SGHVS and CDR2 FQNEAQ. The CDR3 loop reads CADLGGETGELFF. In DNA form, the CDR3 reads TGTGCCGACCTCGGGGGGGAAACCGGGGAGCTGTTTTTT.

The rearrangement links TRBV11-2 to TRBJ2-3; 8 bases map to TRBD2. The CDR3 contains 16 residues. V trimming: 8 bases; J trimming: 1 base; junction bases outside the gene matches: 11. Germline CDR1 is SGHAT and CDR2 is FQNNGV. DNA of the CDR3: TGTGCCAGCTCCCCCGCCGCTAGCGGGCGCACAGATACGCAGTATTTT. Amino acids: CASSPAASGRTDTQYF.

At least ten counts were recorded for this clonotype. V is TRBV7-2 and J is TRBJ1-1; D gene uncertain. The CDR3 has 15 amino acids. From germline, CDR1 is SGHTA and CDR2 FQGNSA. V lost 7 bases, J lost 4 bases, and 19 bases lay in between. As DNA, the CDR3 is TGTGCCAGCACCCTAAGGTCGTGGTCGTCCACTGAAGCTTTCTTT. It specifies CASTLRSWSSTEAFF.

The table lists this clonotype with a few counts. This chain joins TRBV7-9 and TRBJ1-2; TRBD1 matches 9 bases. Trimming at V came to 11 bases and at J to 7 bases, leaving 8 bases not matched to a gene. The CDR3 consists of 12 residues. Germline V lookup: CDR1 SEHNR, CDR2 FQNEAQ (reference sequence). CDR3 sequence reads: CAVPGTGFGYTF. CDR3 coding DNA: TGTGCCGTCCCCGGGACAGGGTTTGGCTACACCTTC.

This clonotype has at least ten counts. This chain connects TRBV7-2 to TRBJ2-2, with 7 positions matching TRBD2. Germline V lookup: CDR1 SGHTA, CDR2 FQGNSA. V shed 1 base, J shed 9 bases, and the junction held 11 bases outside the gene matches. The CDR3 length is 16 residues. CDR3: CASSLGGRDSRRELFF. The CDR3 DNA is TGTGCCAGCAGCTTAGGGGGGAGGGACTCCCGGCGGGAGCTGTTTTTT.